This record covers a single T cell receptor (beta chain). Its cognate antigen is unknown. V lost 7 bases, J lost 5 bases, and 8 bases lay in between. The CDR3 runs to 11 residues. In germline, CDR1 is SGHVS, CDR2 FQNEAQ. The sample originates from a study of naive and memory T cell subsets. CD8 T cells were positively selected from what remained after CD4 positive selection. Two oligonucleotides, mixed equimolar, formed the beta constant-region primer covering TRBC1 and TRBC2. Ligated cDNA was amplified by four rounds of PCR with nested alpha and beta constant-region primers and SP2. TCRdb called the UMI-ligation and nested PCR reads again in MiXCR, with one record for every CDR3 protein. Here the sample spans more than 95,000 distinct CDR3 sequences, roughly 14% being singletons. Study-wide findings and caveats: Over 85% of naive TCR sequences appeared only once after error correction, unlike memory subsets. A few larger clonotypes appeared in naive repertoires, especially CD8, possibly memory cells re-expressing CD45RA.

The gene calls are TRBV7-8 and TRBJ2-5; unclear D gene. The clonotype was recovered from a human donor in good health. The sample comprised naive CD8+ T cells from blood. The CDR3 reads CASNVEETQYF. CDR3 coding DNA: TGTGCCAGCAACGTAGAGGAGACCCAGTACTTC.